The source of this T cell receptor (beta chain) is a study of identical twins. All donors were healthy, and all were Caucasian. Germline assignment: CDR1 SGDLS and CDR2 YYNGEE. This CDR3 comprises 16 residues. V was pared by 4 bases and J by 0 bases, with 13 bases between. TCRdb used MiXCR to reprocess the 5' RACE reads, holding one entry per CDR3 protein. The data contain around 250,000 distinct CDR3 sequences, roughly 13% of them singletons. These data were also reused for a study on yellow fever vaccine responses in identical twins.

The V call is TRBV9, the J call TRBJ2-2; the D is unclear. What was sequenced was memory (CD45RO+) T cells sorted from blood. This receptor was obtained from a woman in her late teens or twenties in good health. The DNA for the CDR3 is TGTGCCAGCAGCCTTGGAAGGTGGGCGAACACCGGGGAGCTGTTTTTT. As protein: CASSLGRWANTGELFF.